The 2 T cell receptor beta chains below were found in one sample sequenced in a study of CD8 T cells in ankylosing spondylitis (dated by TCRdb to the late 2010s). Overall results and qualifications from the work: A TCR beta motif made up of roughly eight highly homologous amino acid variants appeared to be characteristic of blood from ankylosing spondylitis patients.

Their antigens remain unidentified. Library preparation employed 5' RACE. The run used an Illumina HiSeq 2500. The raw public data were reprocessed by TCRdb itself: fastp quality trimming at Q25, MiXCR clonotype calling, in-frame beta chains only. When rows share a CDR3 protein, they turn into one entry using the most common DNA and genes. The sample table holds around 770,000 distinct CDR3 sequences, of which 10% to 15% were seen once. The top ten hold roughly 0.51% of the sample. Sequenced: blood, either unsorted or a sorted T cell fraction (not recorded which). All receptors come from a male donor with ankylosing spondylitis.

This clonotype was counted only a few times. The chain is built from TRBV2 and TRBJ2-1, with TRBD1 matching 8 bases. Germline V gene lookup returns CDR1 SNHLY and CDR2 FYNNEI. With V trimmed by 3 bases and J by 9 bases, 1 base remained unmatched. The CDR3 spans 12 residues. In nucleotides, the CDR3 is TGTGCCAGCAGTGACAGGGGGCGTGAGCAGTTCTTC. Its translation: CASSDRGREQFF.

Only a few counts were recorded for this clonotype. This sequence joins TRBV6-1 and TRBJ2-5; 8 bases align to TRBD1. Losses at the gene ends were 5 bases for V and 5 bases for J; bases not matched to a gene: 7. There are 14 residues in the CDR3. CDR1 and CDR2 (germline): MNHNS, SASEGT. The CDR3 bases are TGTGCCAGCAGTACCACAGGGGGGCCGGAGACCCAGTACTTC. Translating it yields CASSTTGGPETQYF.